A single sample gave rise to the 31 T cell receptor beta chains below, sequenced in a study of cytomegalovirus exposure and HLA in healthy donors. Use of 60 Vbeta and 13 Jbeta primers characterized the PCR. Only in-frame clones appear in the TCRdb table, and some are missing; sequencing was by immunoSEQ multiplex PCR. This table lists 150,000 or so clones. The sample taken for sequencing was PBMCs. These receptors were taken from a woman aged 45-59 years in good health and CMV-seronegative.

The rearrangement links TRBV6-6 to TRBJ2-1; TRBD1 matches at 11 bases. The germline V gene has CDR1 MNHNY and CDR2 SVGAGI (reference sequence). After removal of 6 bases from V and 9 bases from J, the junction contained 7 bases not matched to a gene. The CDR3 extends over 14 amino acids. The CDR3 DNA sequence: TGTGCCAGCAGGCATACGGGACAGGGGGTTGAGCAGTTCTTC. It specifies CASRHTGQGVEQFF.

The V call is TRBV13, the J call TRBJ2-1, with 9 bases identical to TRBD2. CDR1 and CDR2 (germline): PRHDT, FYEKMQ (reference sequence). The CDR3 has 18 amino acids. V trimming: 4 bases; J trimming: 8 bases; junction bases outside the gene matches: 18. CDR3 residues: CASSSPNRREGRAYEQFF. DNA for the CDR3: TGTGCCAGCAGCTCCCCCAATAGGCGGGAGGGCCGGGCGTATGAGCAGTTCTTC.

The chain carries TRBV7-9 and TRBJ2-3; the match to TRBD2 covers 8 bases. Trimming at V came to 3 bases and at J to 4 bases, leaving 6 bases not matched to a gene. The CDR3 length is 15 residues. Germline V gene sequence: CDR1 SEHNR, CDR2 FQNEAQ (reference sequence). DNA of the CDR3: TGTGCCAGCAGCTTTCCAGCGGGAGCGGCAGATACGCAGTATTTT. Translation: CASSFPAGAADTQYF.

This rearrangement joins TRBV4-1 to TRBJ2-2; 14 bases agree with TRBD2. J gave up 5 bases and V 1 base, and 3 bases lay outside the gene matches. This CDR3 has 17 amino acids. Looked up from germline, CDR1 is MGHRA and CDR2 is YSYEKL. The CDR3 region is CASSQGLAGGRTGELFF. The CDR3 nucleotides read TGCGCCAGCAGCCAAGGACTAGCGGGGGGGCGTACCGGGGAGCTGTTTTTT.

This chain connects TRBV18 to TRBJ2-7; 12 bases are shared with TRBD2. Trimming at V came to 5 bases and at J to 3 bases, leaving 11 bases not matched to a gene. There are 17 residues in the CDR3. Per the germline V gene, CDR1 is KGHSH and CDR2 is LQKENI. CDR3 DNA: TGTGCCAGCTCAACCACGACTAGCGGGAGAGGGGACTACGAGCAGTACTTC. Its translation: CASSTTTSGRGDYEQYF.

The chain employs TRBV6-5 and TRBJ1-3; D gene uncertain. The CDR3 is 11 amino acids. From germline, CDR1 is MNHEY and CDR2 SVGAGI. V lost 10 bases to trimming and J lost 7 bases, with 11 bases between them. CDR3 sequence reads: CATTYRNTIYF. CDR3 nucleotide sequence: TGTGCCACCACCTACCGGAACACCATATATTTT.

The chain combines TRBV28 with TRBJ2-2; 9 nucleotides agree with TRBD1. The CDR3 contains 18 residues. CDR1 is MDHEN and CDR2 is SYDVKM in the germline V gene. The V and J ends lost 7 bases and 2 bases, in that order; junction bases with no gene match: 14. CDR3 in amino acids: CASTFTAGQGLNTGELFF. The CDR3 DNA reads TGTGCCAGCACCTTTACAGCGGGACAGGGTCTTAACACCGGGGAGCTGTTTTTT.

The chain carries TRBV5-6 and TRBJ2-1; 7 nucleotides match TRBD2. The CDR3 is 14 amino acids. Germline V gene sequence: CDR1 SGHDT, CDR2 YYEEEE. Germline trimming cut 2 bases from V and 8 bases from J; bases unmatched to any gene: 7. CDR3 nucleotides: TGTGCCAGCAGCTTATGGGACTATGTAGATGAGCAGTTCTTC. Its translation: CASSLWDYVDEQFF. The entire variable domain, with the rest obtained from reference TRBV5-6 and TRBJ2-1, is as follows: DAGVTQSPTHLIKTRGQQVTLRCSPKSGHDTVSWYQQALGQGPQFIFQYYEEEERQRGNFPDRFSGHQFPNYSSELNVNALLLGDSALYLCASSLWDYVDEQFFGPGTRLTVL.

The CDR3 reads CASSLVVGETQYF. The CDR3 coding sequence is TGCGCCAGCAGCTTGGTCGTCGGAGAGACCCAGTACTTC. The chain carries TRBV5-1 and TRBJ2-5; D ambiguous. There are 13 residues in the CDR3. Germline lookup yields CDR1 SGHRS and CDR2 YFSETQ. V was shortened by 0 bases and J by 4 bases, with 7 bases between the two germline ends.

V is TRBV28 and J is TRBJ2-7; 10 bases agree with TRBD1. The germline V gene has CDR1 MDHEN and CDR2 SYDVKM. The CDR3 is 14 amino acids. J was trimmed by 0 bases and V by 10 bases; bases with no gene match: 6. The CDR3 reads CATYGQGVSYEQYF. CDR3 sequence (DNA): TGTGCCACCTACGGACAGGGGGTCTCCTACGAGCAGTACTTC.

Written as DNA, the CDR3 is TGTGCCAGCAGCCAGAGCCCAGGGGGACTAGTGGCAGATACGCAGTATTTT. This codes for CASSQSPGGLVADTQYF. The chain recombines TRBV4-2 with TRBJ2-3; weak D call: TRBD2 (8 bases). The CDR3 length is 17 residues. With 3 bases removed from V and 4 bases from J, the gap between germline ends came to 20 bases. Looked up from germline, CDR1 is LGHNA and CDR2 is YNFKEQ.

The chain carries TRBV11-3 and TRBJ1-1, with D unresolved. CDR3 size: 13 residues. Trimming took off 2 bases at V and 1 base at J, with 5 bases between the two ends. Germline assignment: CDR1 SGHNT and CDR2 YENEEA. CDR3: CASSLQENTEAFF. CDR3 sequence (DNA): TGTGCCAGCAGCTTACAGGAGAACACTGAAGCTTTCTTT.

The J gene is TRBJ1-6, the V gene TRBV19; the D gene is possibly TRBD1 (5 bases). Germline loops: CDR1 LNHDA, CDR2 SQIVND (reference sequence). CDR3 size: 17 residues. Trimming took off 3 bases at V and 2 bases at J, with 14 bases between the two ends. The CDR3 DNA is TGTGCCAGTAGTATGGGAGGTTGGGGGGCCTATAATTCACCCCTCCACTTT. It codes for CASSMGGWGAYNSPLHF.

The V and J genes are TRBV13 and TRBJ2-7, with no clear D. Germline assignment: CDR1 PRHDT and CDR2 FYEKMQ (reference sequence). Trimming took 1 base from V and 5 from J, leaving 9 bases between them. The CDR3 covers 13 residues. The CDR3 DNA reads TGTGCCAGCAGCTTAGCAAGCGTCAACGAGCAGTACTTC. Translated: CASSLASVNEQYF.

The CDR3 bases are TGTGCCAGCAGCCCACAGGGGGCGGCTGGCTACACCTTC. Its translation is CASSPQGAAGYTF. V usage is TRBV7-6 and J usage is TRBJ1-2; 9 bases are a match to TRBD1. The CDR3 is 13 amino acids. Trimming at V came to 5 bases and at J to 7 bases, leaving 5 bases not matched to a gene. CDR1 is SGHVS, CDR2 FNYEAQ, per germline.

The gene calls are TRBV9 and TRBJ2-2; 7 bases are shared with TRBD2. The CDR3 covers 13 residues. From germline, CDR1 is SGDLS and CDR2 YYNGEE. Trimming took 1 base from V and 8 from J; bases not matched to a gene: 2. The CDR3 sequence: CASSVRAGGELFF. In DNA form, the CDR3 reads TGTGCCAGCAGCGTAAGAGCGGGAGGGGAGCTGTTTTTT. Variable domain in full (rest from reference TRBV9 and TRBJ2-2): DSGVTQTPKHLITATGQRVTLRCSPRSGDLSVYWYQQSLDQGLQFLIQYYNGEERAKGNILERFSAQQFPDLHSELNLSSLELGDSALYFCASSVRAGGELFFGEGSRLTVL.

The CDR3: CASSSQGTPYEQYF. The CDR3 region has the DNA TGTGCCAGCAGCTCCCAGGGGACGCCTTACGAGCAGTACTTC. This sequence joins TRBV7-9 and TRBJ2-5; perhaps TRBD1 as D (6 bases). Matching the DNA end better, TRBJ2-7 makes the J call doubtful. The CDR3 runs to 14 residues. The germline CDR1 and CDR2 sequences are SEHNR and FQNEAQ (reference sequence).

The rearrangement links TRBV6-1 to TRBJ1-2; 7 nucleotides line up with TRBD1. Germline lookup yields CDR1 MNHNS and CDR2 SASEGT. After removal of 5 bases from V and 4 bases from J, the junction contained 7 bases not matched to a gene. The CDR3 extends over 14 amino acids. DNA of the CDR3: TGTGCCAGCAGTCCCGACAGGGCTTTCTATGGCTACACCTTC. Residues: CASSPDRAFYGYTF.

The CDR3 DNA reads TGTGCCGGAAAACGGACAGCGAAGGTCAATGAGCAGTTCTTC. Its protein is CAGKRTAKVNEQFF. This sequence joins TRBV30 and TRBJ2-1; perhaps TRBD1 as D (6 bases). Germline V CDR1 and CDR2: GTSNPN, SVGIG (reference sequence). Trimming shortened V by 8 bases and J by 6 bases, and 20 bases separated the two germline ends. The CDR3 totals 14 residues.

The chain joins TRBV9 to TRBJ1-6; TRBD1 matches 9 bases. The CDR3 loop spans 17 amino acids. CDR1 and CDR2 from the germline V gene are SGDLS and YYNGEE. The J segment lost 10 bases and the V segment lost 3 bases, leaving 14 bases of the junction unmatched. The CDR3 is CASSATPLRDRASPLHF. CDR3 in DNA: TGTGCCAGCAGCGCGACCCCTCTGAGGGACAGGGCGTCACCCCTCCACTTT.

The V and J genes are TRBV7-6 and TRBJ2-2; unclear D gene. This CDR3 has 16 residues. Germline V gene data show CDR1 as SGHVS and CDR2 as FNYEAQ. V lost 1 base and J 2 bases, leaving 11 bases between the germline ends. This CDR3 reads CASSLGQALNTGELFF. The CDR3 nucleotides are TGTGCCAGCAGCTTAGGCCAGGCGTTAAACACCGGGGAGCTGTTTTTT.

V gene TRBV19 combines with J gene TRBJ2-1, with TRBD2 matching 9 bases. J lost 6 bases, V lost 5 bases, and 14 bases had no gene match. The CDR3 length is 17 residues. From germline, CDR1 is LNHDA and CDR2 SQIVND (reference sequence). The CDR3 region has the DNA TGTGCCAGTAGTTATTCGGGGCGAACTAGCGGGCGCAATGAGCAGTTCTTC. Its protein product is CASSYSGRTSGRNEQFF.

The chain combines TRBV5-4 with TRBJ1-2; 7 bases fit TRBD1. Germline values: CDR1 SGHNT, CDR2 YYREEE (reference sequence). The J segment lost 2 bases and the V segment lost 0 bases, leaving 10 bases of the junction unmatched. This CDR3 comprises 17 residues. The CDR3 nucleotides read TGTGCCAGCAGCTTGGGGTCCGGACAGGCCCGCAACTATGGCTACACCTTC. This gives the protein CASSLGSGQARNYGYTF.

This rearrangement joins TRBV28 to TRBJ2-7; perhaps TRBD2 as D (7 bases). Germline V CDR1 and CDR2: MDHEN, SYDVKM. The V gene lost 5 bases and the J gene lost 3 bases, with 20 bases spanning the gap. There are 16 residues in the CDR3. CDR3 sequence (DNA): TGTGCCAGCAGTCGGCTTGGAGGGGGGGGCGACTACGAGCAGTACTTC. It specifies CASSRLGGGGDYEQYF.

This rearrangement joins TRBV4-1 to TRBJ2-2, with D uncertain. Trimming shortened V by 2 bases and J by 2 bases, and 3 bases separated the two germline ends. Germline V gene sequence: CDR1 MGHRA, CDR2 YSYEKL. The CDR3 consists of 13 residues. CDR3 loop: CASSQPNTGELFF. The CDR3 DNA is TGCGCCAGCAGCCAACCTAACACCGGGGAGCTGTTTTTT.

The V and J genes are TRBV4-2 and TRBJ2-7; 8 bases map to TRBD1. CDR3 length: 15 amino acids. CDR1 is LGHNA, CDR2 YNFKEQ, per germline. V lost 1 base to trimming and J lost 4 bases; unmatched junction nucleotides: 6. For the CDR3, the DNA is TGTGCCAGCAGCCAAGCGTCCGGGACAGGATACGAGCAGTACTTC. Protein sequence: CASSQASGTGYEQYF.

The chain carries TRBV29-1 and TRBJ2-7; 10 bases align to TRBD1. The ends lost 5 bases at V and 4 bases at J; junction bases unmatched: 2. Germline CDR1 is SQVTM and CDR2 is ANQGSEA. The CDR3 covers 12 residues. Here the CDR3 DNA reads TGCAGCGTTCAGGACAGGGGGTACGAGCAGTACTTC. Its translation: CSVQDRGYEQYF.

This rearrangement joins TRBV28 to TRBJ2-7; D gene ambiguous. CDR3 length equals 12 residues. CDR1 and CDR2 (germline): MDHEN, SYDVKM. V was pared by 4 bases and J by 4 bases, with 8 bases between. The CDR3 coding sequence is TGTGCCAGCAGTTCGACACGTTACGAGCAGTACTTC. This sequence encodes CASSSTRYEQYF.

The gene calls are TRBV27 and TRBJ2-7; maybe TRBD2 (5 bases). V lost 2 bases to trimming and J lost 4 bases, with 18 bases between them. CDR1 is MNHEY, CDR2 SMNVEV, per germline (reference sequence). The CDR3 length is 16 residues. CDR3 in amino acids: CASSLNAASPNYEQYF. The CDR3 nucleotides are TGTGCCAGCAGTTTAAACGCCGCTAGCCCAAATTACGAGCAGTACTTC.

The CDR3 DNA is TGTGCCAGCAGTCGGGCGGGGGGTAATGAGCAGTTCTTC. Residues: CASSRAGGNEQFF. The genes are TRBV7-3 and TRBJ2-1; 8 positions match TRBD2. CDR3 length equals 13 residues. The V and J ends lost 6 bases and 7 bases, in that order; junction bases with no gene match: 5. Germline-derived CDR1 and CDR2 are SGHTA and FQGTGA.

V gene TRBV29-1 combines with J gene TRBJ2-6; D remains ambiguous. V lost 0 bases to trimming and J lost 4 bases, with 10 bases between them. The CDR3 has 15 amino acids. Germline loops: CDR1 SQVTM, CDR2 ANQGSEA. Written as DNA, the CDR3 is TGCAGCGTTGAAGAACAAGGTAGCGGGGCCAACGTCCTGACTTTC. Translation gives CSVEEQGSGANVLTF. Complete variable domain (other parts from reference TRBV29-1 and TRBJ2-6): SAVISQKPSRDICQRGTSLTIQCQVDSQVTMMFWYRQQPGQSLTLIATANQGSEATYESGFVIDKFPISRPNLTFSTLTVSNMSPEDSSIYLCSVEEQGSGANVLTFGAGSRLTVL.